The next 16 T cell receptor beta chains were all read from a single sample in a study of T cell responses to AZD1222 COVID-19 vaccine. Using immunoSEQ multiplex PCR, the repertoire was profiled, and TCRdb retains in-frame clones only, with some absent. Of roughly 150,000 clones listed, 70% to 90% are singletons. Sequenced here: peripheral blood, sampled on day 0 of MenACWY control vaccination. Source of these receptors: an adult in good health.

The CDR3 loop is CASSFGTANEKLFF. The DNA for the CDR3 is TGTGCCAGCAGCTTCGGGACGGCGAATGAAAAACTGTTTTTT. V usage is TRBV5-8 and J usage is TRBJ1-4; maybe TRBD1 (5 bases). Between the trimmed V and J ends, which lost 2 bases and 5 bases, there was a span of 10 bases. CDR1 and CDR2 from the germline V gene are SGHTS and YDEGEE. CDR3 size: 14 residues.

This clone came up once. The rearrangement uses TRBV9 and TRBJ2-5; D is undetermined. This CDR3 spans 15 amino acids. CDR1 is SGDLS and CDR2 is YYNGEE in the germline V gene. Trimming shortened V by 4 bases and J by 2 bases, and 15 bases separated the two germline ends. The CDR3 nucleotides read TGTGCCAGCAGCCCAAACGGGCTCCCACAAGAGACCCAGTACTTC. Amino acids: CASSPNGLPQETQYF.

CDR3 loop: CAWSVPAGKAYEQYF. CDR3 DNA: TGTGCCTGGAGTGTACCTGCAGGGAAGGCCTACGAGCAGTACTTC. The chain combines TRBV30 with TRBJ2-7, with a weak D call TRBD1 (5 bases). V was trimmed by 0 bases and J by 2 bases, leaving 14 bases between them. Germline assignment: CDR1 GTSNPN and CDR2 SVGIG (reference sequence). The CDR3 length is 15 residues.

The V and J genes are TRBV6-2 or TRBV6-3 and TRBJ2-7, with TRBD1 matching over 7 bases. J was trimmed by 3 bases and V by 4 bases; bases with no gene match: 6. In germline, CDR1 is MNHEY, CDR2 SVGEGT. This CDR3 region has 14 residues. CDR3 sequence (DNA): TGTGCCAGCAGTTCGGACAGGACCTACTACGAGCAGTACTTC. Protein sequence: CASSSDRTYYEQYF.

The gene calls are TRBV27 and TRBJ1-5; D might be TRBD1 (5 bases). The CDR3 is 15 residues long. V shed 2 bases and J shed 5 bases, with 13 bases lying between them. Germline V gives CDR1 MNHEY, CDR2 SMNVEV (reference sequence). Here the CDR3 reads CASSLGTDRDQPQHF. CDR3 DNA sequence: TGTGCCAGCAGTTTAGGGACCGACCGGGATCAGCCCCAGCATTTT.

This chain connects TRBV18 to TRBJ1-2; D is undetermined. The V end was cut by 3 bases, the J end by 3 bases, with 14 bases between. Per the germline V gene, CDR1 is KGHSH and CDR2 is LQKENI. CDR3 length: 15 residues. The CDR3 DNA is TGTGCCAGCTCACCCAAGGACGGCGGCTACTATGGCTACACCTTC. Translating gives CASSPKDGGYYGYTF.

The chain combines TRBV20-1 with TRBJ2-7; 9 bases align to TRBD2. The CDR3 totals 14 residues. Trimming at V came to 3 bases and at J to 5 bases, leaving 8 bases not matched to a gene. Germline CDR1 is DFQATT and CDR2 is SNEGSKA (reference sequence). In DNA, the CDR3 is TGCAGTGCTAGTCCGCCTAGCGGGACGAACGAGCAGTACTTC. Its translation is CSASPPSGTNEQYF.

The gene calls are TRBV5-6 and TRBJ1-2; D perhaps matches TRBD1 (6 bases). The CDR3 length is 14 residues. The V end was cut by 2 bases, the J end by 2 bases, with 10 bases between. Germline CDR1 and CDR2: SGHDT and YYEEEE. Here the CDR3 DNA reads TGTGCCAGCAGCTTAGGACAGAGGAACTATGGCTACACCTTC. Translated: CASSLGQRNYGYTF.

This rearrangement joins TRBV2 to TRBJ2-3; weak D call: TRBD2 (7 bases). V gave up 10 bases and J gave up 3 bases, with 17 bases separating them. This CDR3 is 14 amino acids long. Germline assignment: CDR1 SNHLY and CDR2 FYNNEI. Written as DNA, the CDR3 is TGTGCCATCCAAGGGGGGGGCGCTACAGATACGCAGTATTTT. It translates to CAIQGGGATDTQYF.

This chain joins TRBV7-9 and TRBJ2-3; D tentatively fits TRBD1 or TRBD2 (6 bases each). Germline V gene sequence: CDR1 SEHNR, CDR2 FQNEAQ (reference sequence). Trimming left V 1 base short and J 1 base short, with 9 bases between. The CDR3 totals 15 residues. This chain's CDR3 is CASSLEGGRTDTQYF. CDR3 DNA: TGTGCCAGCAGCTTAGAAGGGGGGCGCACAGATACGCAGTATTTT. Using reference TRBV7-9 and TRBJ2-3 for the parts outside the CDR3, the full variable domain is DTGVSQNPRHKITKRGQNVTFRCDPISEHNRLYWYRQTLGQGPEFLTYFQNEAQLEKSRLLSDRFSAERPKGSFSTLEIQRTEQGDSAMYLCASSLEGGRTDTQYFGPGTRLTVL.

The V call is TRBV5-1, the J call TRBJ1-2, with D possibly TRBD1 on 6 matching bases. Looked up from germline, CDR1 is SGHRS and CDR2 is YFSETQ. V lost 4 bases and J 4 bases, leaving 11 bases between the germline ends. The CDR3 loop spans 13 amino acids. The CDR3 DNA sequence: TGCGCCAGCAGCGCCTCGGACAGCTATGGCTACACCTTC. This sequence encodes CASSASDSYGYTF.

The CDR3 nucleotides read TGTGCCAGCAGACGGGGACAGGTGGACACCGGGGAGCTGTTTTTT. Its translation: CASRRGQVDTGELFF. V gene TRBV2 combines with J gene TRBJ2-2; TRBD1 matches 8 bases. The CDR3 length is 15 residues. The V gene's germline CDR1 is SNHLY and CDR2 FYNNEI. The J segment lost 3 bases and the V segment lost 6 bases, leaving 6 bases of the junction unmatched.

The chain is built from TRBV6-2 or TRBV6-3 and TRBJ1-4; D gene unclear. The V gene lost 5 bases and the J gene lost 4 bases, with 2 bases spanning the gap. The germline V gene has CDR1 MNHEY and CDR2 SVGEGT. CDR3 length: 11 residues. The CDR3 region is CASSHNEKLFF. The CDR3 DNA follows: TGTGCCAGCAGTCATAATGAAAAACTGTTTTTT.

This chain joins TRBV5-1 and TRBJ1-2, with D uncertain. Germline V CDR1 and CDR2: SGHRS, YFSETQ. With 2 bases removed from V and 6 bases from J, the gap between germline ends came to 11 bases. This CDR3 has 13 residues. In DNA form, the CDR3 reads TGCGCCAGCAGCTTAGGGATGTTCGATGGCTACACCTTC. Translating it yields CASSLGMFDGYTF.

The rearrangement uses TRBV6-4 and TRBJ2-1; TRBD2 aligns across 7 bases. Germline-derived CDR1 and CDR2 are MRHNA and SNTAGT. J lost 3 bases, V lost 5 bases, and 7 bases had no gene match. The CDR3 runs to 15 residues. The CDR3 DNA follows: TGTGCCAGCAGTACGTCTCTAGCGGACTACAATGAGCAGTTCTTC. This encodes CASSTSLADYNEQFF.

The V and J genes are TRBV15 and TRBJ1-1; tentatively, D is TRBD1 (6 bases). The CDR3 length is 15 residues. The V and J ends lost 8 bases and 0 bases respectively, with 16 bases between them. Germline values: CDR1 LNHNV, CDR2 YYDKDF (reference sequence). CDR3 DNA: TGTGCCACCGAAGATATGGGACACCTGAACACTGAAGCTTTCTTT. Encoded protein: CATEDMGHLNTEAFF.